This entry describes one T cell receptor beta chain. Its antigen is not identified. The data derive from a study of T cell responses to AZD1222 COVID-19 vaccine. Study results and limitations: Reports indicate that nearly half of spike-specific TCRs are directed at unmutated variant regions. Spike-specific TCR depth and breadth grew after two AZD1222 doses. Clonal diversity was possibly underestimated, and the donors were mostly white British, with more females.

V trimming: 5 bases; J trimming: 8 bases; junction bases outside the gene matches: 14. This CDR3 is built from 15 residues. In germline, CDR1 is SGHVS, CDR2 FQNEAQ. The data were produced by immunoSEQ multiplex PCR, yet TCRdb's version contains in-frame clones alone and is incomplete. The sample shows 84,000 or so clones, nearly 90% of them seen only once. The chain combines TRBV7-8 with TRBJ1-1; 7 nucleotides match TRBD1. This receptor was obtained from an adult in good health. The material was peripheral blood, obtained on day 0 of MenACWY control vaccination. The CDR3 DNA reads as TGTGCCAGCAGCATTTTTCCACAGGGGCCGCCAGAAGCTTTCTTT. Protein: CASSIFPQGPPEAFF.